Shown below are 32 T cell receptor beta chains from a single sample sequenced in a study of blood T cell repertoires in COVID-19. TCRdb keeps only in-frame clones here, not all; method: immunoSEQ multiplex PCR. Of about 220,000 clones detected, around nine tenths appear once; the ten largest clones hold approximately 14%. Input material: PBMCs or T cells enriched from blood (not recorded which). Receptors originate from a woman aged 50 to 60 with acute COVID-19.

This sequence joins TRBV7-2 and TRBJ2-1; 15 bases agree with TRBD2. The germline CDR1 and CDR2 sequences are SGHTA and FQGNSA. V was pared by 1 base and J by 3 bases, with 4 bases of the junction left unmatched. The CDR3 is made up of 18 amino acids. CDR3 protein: CASSLEGTSGRHYNEQFF. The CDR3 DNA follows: TGTGCCAGCAGCTTAGAGGGGACTAGCGGGAGGCACTACAATGAGCAGTTCTTC.

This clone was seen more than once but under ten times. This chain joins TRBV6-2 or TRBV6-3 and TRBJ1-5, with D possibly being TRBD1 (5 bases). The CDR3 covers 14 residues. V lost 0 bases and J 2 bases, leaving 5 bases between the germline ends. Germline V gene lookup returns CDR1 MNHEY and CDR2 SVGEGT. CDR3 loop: CASSYSTGNQPQHF. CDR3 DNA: TGTGCCAGCAGTTACTCGACAGGCAATCAGCCCCAGCATTTT.

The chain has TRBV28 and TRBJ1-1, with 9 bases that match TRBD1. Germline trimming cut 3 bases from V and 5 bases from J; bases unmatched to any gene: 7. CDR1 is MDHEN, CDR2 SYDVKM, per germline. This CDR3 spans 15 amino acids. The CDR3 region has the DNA TGTGCCAGCAGTTTCCGGACAGGGGCAAGAACTGAAGCTTTCTTT. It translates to CASSFRTGARTEAFF.

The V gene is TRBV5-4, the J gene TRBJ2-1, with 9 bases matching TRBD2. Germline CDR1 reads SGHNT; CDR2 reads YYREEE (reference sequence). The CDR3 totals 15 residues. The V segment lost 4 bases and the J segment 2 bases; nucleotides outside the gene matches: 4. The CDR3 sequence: CASSMTSGPYNEQFF. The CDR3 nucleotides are TGTGCCAGCAGCATGACTAGCGGACCCTACAATGAGCAGTTCTTC.

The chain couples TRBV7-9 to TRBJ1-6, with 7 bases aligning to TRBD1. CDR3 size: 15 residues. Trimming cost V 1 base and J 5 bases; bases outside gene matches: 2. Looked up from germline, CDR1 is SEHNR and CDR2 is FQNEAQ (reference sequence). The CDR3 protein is CASSLGQGDNSPLHF. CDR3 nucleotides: TGTGCCAGCAGCTTAGGACAGGGTGATAATTCACCCCTCCACTTT.

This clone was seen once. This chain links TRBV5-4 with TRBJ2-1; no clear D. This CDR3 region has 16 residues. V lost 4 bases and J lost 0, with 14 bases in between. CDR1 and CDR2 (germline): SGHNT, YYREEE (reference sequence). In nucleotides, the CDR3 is TGTGCCAGCAGCCCCCTCGGCGGCTACTCCTACAATGAGCAGTTCTTC. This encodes CASSPLGGYSYNEQFF. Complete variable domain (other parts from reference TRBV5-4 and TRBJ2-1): ETGVTQSPTHLIKTRGQQVTLRCSSQSGHNTVSWYQQALGQGPQFIFQYYREEENGRGNFPPRFSGLQFPNYSSELNVNALELDDSALYLCASSPLGGYSYNEQFFGPGTRLTVL.

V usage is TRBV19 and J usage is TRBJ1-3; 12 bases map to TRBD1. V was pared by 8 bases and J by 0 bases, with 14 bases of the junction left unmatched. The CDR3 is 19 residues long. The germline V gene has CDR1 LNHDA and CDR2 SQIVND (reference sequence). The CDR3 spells CASVRSGTGGSSSGNTIYF. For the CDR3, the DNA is TGTGCCAGTGTAAGGTCCGGGACAGGGGGCTCGAGCTCTGGAAACACCATATATTTT.

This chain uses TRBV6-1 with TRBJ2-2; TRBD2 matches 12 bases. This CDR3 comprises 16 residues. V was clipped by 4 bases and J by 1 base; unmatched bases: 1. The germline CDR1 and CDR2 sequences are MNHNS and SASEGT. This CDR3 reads CASSAGLAGNTGELFF. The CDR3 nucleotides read TGTGCCAGCAGTGCGGGACTAGCGGGGAACACCGGGGAGCTGTTTTTT.

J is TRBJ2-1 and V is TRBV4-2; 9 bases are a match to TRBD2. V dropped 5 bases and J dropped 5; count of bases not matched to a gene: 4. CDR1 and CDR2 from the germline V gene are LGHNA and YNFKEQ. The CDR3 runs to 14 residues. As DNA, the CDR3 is TGTGCCAGCAGCGCAGGACTAGCGCACAATGAGCAGTTCTTC. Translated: CASSAGLAHNEQFF.

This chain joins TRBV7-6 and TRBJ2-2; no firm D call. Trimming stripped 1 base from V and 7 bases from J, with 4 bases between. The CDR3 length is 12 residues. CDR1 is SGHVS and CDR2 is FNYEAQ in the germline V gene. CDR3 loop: CASSLVHGELFF. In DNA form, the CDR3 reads TGTGCCAGCAGCTTAGTCCACGGGGAGCTGTTTTTT. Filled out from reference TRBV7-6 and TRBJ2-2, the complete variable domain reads GAGVSQSPRYKVTKRGQDVALRCDPISGHVSLYWYRQALGQGPEFLTYFNYEAQQDKSGLPNDRFSAERPEGSISTLTIQRTEQRDSAMYRCASSLVHGELFFGEGSRLTVL.

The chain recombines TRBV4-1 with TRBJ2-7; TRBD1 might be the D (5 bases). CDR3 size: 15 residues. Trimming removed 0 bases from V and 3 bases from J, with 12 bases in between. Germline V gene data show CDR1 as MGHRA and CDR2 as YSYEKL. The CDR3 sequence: CASSQDSYDSYEQYF. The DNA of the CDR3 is TGCGCCAGCAGCCAAGATTCCTACGACAGCTACGAGCAGTACTTC.

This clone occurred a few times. This CDR3 is CASTPSGVSNQPQHF. The CDR3 DNA is TGTGCCAGTACCCCTTCAGGGGTTAGCAATCAGCCCCAGCATTTT. V usage is TRBV19 and J usage is TRBJ1-5; a weak D match, TRBD1 (6 bases). This CDR3 has 15 amino acids. The germline gives CDR1 LNHDA, CDR2 SQIVND (reference sequence). The V and J ends lost 7 bases and 0 bases respectively, with 13 bases between them.

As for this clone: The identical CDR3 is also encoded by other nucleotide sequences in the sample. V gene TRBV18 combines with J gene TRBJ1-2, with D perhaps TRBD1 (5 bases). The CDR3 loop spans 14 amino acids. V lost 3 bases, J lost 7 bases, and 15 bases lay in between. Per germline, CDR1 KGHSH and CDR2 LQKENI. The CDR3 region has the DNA TGTGCCAGCTCACCTCGACGTCAGGGCTCTGGCTACACCTTC. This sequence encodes CASSPRRQGSGYTF.

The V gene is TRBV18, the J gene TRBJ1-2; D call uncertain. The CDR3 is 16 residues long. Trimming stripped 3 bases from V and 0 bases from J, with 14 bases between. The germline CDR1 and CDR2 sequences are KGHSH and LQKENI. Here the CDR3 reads CASSPSATPANYGYTF. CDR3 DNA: TGTGCCAGCTCACCCTCTGCGACACCCGCTAACTATGGCTACACCTTC.

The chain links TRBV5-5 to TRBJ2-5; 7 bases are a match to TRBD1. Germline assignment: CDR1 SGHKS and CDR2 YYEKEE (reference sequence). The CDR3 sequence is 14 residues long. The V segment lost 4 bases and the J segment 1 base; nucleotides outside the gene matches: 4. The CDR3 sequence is CASSPTGSQETQYF. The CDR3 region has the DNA TGTGCCAGCAGCCCGACAGGGAGCCAAGAGACCCAGTACTTC.

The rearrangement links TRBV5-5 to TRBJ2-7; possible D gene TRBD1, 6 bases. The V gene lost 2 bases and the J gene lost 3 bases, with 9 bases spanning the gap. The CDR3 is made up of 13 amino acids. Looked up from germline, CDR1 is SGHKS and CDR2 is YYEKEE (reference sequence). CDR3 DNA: TGTGCCAGCAGCTTTGGACAGAACTACGAGCAGTACTTC. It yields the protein CASSFGQNYEQYF.

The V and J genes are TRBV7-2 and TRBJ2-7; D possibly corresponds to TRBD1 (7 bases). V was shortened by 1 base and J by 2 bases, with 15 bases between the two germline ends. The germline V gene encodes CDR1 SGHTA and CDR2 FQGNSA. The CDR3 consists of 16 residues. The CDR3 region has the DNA TGTGCCAGCAGCTTAGGAGGGGGGACAGTACCCTACGAGCAGTACTTC. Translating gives CASSLGGGTVPYEQYF.

The CDR3 bases are TGCGCCAGCAGCTCCCGGACAGACAATGAGCAGTTCTTC. As protein: CASSSRTDNEQFF. The gene calls are TRBV5-1 and TRBJ2-1, with D perhaps TRBD1 (6 bases). With 3 bases removed from V and 5 bases from J, the gap between germline ends came to 9 bases. The CDR3 totals 13 residues. Germline-derived CDR1 and CDR2 are SGHRS and YFSETQ.

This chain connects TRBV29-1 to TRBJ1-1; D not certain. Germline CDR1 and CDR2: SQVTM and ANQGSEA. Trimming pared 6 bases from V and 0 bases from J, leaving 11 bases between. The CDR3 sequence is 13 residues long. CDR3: CSVKWALNTEAFF. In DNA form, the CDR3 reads TGCAGCGTAAAATGGGCGCTGAACACTGAAGCTTTCTTT.

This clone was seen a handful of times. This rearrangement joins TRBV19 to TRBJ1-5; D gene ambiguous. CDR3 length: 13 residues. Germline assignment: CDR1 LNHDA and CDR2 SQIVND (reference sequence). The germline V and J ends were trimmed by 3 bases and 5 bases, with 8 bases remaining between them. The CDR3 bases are TGTGCCAGTAGTATTCCGGGGTATCAGCCCCAGCATTTT. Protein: CASSIPGYQPQHF.

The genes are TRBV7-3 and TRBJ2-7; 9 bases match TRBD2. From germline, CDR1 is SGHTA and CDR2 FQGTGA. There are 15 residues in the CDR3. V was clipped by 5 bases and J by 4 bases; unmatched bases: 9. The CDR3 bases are TGTGCCAGCAGCGTCAGCTCGGGACTAGCATACGAGCAGTACTTC. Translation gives CASSVSSGLAYEQYF.

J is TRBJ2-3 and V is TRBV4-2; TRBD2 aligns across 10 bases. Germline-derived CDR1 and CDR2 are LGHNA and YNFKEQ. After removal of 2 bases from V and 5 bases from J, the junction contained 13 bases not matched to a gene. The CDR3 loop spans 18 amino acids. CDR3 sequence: CASSQLGGAGGPRDTQYF. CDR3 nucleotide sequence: TGTGCCAGCAGCCAACTAGGGGGAGCGGGAGGGCCTCGAGATACGCAGTATTTT.

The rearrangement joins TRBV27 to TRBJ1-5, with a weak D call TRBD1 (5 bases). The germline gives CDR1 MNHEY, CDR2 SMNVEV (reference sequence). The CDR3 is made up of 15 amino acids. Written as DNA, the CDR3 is TGTTCAGGAAAGGGCGGGACTAGAATATTTCAGCCCCAGCATTTT. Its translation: CSGKGGTRIFQPQHF.

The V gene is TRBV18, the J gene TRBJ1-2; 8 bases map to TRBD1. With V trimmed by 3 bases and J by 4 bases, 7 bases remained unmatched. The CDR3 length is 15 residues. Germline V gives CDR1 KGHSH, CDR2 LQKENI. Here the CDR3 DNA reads TGTGCCAGCTCACCGGGACAGGCTGGTCTCTATGGCTACACCTTC. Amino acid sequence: CASSPGQAGLYGYTF.

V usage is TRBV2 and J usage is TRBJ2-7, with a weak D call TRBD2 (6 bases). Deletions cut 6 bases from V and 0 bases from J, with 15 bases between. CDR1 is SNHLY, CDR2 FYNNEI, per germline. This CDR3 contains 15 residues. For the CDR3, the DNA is TGTGCCAGCAGCGCACCGGGACTCAGCTCCTACGAGCAGTACTTC. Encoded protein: CASSAPGLSSYEQYF.

The CDR3 sequence: CASSIGLAGNEQFF. The CDR3 region has the DNA TGTGCCAGTAGTATTGGGCTAGCGGGAAATGAGCAGTTCTTC. V gene TRBV19 combines with J gene TRBJ2-1; 9 bases align to TRBD2. Losses at the gene ends were 3 bases for V and 7 bases for J; bases not matched to a gene: 4. The V gene's germline CDR1 is LNHDA and CDR2 SQIVND (reference sequence). The CDR3 sequence is 14 residues long.

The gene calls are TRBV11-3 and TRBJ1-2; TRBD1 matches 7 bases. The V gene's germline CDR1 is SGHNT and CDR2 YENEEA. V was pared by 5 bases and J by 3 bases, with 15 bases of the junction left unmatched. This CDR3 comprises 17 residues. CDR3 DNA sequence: TGTGCCAGCAGCCCTCGACAGGGTAGTAGGCTCGACTATGGCTACACCTTC. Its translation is CASSPRQGSRLDYGYTF.

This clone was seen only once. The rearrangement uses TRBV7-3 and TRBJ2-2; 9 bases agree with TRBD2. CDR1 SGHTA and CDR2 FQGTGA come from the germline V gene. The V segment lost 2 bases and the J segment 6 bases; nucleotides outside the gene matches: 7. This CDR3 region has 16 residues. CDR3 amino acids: CASSLFGRTSAGELFF. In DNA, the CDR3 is TGTGCCAGCAGCTTATTTGGGAGGACTAGCGCCGGGGAGCTGTTTTTT.

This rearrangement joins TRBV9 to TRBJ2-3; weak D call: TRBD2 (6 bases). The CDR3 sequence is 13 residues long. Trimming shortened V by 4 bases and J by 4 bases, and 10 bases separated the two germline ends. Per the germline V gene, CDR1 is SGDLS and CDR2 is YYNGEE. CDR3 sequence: CASSFSGPDTQYF. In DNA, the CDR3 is TGTGCCAGCAGCTTTAGCGGTCCAGATACGCAGTATTTT.

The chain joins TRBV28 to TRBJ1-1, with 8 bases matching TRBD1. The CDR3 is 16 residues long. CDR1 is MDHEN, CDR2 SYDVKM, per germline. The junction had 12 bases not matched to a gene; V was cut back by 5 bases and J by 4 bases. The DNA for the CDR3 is TGTGCCAGCAGTCTTATCGGACAGGGCGGAAGCACTGAAGCTTTCTTT. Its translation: CASSLIGQGGSTEAFF.

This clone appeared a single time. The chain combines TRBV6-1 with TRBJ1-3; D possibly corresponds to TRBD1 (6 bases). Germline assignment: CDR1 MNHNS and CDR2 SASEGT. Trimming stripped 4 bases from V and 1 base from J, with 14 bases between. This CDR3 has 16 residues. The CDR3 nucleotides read TGTGCCAGCAGTGGAACAGGGTCGGGTTCTGGAAACACCATATATTTT. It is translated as CASSGTGSGSGNTIYF.

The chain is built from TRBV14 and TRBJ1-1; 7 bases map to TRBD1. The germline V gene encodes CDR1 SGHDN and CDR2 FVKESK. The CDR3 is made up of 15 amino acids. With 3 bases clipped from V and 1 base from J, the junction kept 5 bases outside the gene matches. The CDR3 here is CASSQRGRGNTEAFF. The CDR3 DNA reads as TGTGCCAGCAGCCAGAGGGGGCGCGGGAACACTGAAGCTTTCTTT. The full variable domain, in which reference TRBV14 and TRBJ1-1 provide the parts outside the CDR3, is EAGVTQFPSHSVIEKGQTVTLRCDPISGHDNLYWYRRVMGKEIKFLLHFVKESKQDESGMPNNRFLAERTGGTYSTLKVQPAELEDSGVYFCASSQRGRGNTEAFFGQGTRLTVV.